This T cell receptor beta chain was documented in a study of vaccination and CD4 T cells after COVID-19. About the study: Cultures that served as controls received a CEFX pool, an HIV-1 Nef pool, or no peptide.

Scientists ran DNA taken from cultured CD4+ T cells through the Oncomine TCR Beta short-read assay for sequencing. Genomic DNA extraction was carried out from cultured CD4+ T cells. TCRdb re-called the PCR reads through MiXCR, storing one row per CDR3 protein. The sample holds 15,000 to 20,000 distinct CDR3 sequences, less than 50% seen once. Points from the study as a whole: Among those convalescent, a median about 85% of reactive clones emerged solely post-vaccination. Median SARS-CoV-2-reactive clonotypes rose from approximately 21 to 38, not significantly.

The CDR3 length is 13 residues. Germline lookup yields CDR1 DFQATT and CDR2 SNEGSKA (reference sequence). V gave up 1 base and J gave up 3 bases, with 7 bases separating them. For this clonotype: Its antigen is still unknown.

Specified treatment: approximately 10-day PBMC culture with coronavirus spike peptide pools or control peptides (ViraFEST assay). This rearrangement joins TRBV20-1 to TRBJ2-4, with unresolved D. The source of this sequence is a human donor who had recovered from COVID-19. The material sequenced was CD4+ T cells from blood, cultured in vitro. The CDR3 DNA sequence: TGCAGTGCTAGAGGGCAGTTCAAAAACATTCAGTACTTC. This translates into CSARGQFKNIQYF.